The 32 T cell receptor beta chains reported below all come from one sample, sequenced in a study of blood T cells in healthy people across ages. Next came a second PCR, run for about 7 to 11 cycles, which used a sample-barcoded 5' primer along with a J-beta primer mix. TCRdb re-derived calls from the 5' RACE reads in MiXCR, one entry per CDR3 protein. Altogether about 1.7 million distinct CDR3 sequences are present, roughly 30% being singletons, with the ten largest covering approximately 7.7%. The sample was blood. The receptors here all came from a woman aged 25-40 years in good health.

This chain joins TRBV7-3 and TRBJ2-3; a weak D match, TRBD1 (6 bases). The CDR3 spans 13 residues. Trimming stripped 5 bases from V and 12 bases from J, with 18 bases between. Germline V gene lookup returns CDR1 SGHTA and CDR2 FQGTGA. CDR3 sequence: CASSQGHDRSQYF. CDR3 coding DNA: TGTGCCAGCAGCCAGGGGCATGACCGGAGCCAGTATTTT.

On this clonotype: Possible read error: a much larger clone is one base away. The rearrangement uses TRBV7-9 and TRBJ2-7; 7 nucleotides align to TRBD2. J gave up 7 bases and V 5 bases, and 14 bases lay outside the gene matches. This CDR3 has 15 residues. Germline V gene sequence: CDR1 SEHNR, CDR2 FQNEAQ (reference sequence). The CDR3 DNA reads TGTGCCAGCAGCGCTAGCGGACTAATCTACAATGAGCAGTACTTC. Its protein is CASSASGLIYNEQYF.

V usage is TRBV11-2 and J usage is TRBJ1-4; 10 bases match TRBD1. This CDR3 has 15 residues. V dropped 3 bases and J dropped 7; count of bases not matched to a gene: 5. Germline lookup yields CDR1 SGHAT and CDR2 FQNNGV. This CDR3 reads CASSLFGTGVEKLFF. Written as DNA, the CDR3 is TGTGCCAGCAGCTTGTTCGGGACAGGGGTTGAAAAACTGTTTTTT.

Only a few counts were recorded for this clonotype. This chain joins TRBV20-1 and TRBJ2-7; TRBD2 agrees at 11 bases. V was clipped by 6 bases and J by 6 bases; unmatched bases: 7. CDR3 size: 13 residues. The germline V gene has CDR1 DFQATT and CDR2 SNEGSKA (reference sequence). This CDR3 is CSALAGEPGEQYF. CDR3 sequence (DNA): TGCAGTGCACTAGCGGGAGAACCCGGCGAGCAGTACTTC.

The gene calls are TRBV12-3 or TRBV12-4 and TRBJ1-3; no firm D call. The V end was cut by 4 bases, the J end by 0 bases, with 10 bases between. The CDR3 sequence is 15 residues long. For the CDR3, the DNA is TGTGCCAGCAGTTCGGAGGCCCTCTCTGGAAACACCATATATTTT. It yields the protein CASSSEALSGNTIYF.

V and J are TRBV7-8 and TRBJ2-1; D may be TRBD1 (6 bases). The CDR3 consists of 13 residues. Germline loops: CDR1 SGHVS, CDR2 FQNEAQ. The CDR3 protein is CAQSAGAFDEQFF. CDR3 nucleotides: TGTGCACAGTCGGCAGGGGCCTTCGATGAGCAGTTCTTC.

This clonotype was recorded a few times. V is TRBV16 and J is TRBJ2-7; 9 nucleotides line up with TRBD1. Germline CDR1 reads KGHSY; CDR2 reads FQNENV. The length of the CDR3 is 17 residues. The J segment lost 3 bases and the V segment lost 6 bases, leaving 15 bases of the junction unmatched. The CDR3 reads CASSHPSPGTGNYEQYF. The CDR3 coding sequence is TGTGCCAGCAGTCACCCGAGCCCCGGGACAGGGAACTACGAGCAGTACTTC.

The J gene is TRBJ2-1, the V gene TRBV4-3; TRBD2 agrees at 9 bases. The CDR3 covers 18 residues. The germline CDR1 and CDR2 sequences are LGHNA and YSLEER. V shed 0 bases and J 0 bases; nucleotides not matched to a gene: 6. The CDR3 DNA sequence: TGCGCCAGCAGCCAAGACCATCTTAGCGGGAGCTCCTACAATGAGCAGTTCTTC. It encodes CASSQDHLSGSSYNEQFF.

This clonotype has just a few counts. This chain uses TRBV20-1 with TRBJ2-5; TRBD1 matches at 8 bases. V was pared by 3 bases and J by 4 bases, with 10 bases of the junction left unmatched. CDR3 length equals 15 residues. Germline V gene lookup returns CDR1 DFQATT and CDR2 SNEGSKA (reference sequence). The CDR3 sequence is CSARDRVAGAETQYF. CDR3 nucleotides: TGCAGTGCTAGGGACAGGGTCGCCGGGGCAGAGACCCAGTACTTC.

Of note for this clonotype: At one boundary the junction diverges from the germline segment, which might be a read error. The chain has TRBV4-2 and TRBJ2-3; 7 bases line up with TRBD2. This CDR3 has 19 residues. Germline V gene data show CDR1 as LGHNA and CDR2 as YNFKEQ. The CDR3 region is CVSSQDLHGTTLTRDTQYF. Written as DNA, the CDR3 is TGTGTCAGCAGCCAAGATTTACATGGGACTACCCTCACGAGAGATACGCAGTATTTT.

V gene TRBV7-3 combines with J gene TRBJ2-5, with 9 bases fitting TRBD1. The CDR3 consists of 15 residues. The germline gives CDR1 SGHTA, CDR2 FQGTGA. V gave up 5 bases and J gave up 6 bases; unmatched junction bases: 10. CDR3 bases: TGTGCCAGCAGCCCCCAGGGACAGGGTCGACAGACCCAGTACTTC. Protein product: CASSPQGQGRQTQYF.

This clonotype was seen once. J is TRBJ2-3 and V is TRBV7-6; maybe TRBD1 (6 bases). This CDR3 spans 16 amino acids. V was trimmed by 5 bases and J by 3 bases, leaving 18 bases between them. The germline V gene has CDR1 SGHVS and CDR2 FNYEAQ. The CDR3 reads CASSPQAVRGTDTQYF. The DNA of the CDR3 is TGTGCCAGCAGCCCACAAGCGGTGAGGGGGACAGATACGCAGTATTTT.

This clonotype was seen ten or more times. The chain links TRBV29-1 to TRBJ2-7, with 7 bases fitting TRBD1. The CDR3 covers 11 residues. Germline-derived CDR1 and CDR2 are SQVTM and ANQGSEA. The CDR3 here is CSAGTAYEQYF. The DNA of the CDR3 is TGCAGTGCCGGGACAGCCTACGAGCAGTACTTC.

The CDR3 region has the DNA TGTGCCAGCAGCTACCCGAGGACGGGGGAGCTGTCCAACAATGAGCAGTTCTTC. Translating it yields CASSYPRTGELSNNEQFF. The rearrangement links TRBV7-9 to TRBJ2-1, with a tentative D call TRBD2 (6 bases). V was shortened by 4 bases and J by 5 bases, with 24 bases between the two germline ends. CDR3 size: 18 residues. Germline CDR1 is SEHNR and CDR2 is FQNEAQ (reference sequence).

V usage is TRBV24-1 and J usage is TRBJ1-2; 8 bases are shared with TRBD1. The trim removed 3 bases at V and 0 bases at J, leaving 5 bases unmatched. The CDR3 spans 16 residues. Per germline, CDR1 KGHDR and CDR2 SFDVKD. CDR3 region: CATSDPARGPNYGYTF. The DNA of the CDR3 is TGTGCCACCAGTGATCCGGCCAGGGGGCCTAACTATGGCTACACCTTC.

The CDR3: CASRGSGGAGNEQFF. The CDR3 DNA follows: TGCGCCAGCAGAGGAAGCGGGGGGGCAGGGAATGAGCAGTTCTTC. V and J are TRBV5-1 and TRBJ2-1, with TRBD2 identical over 10 bases. The CDR3 is made up of 15 amino acids. V gave up 5 bases and J gave up 7 bases; unmatched junction bases: 9. Germline V gene data show CDR1 as SGHRS and CDR2 as YFSETQ.

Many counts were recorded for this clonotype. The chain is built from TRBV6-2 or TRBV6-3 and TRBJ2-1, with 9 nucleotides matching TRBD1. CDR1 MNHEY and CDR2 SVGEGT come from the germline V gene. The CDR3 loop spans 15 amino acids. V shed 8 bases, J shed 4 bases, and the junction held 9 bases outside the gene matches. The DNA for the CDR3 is TGTGCCAGCTCCCCCGGGACAGGGATTTACAATGAGCAGTTCTTC. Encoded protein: CASSPGTGIYNEQFF.

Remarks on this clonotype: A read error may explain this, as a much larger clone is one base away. The CDR3 nucleotides are TGTGCCAGCAGCCTAGGGTCGGTTGGGGGCTACGAGCAGTACTTC. Protein: CASSLGSVGGYEQYF. The chain employs TRBV7-2 and TRBJ2-1, with D perhaps assigned TRBD1 or TRBD2 (5 bases each). The DNA end is more similar to TRBJ2-7, so the J call may be wrong. CDR1 SGHTA and CDR2 FQGNSA come from the germline V gene. The CDR3 has 15 amino acids.

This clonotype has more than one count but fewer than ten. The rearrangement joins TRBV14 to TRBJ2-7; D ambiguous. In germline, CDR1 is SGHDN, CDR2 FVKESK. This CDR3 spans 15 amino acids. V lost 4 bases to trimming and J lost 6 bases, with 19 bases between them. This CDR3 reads CASSRTELNTFEQYF. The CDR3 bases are TGTGCCAGCAGCCGAACAGAGTTAAACACCTTCGAGCAGTACTTC.

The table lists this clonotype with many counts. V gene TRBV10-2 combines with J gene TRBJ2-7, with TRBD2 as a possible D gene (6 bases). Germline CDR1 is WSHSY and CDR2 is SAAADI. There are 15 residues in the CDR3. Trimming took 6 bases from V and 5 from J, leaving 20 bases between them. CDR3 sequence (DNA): TGCGCCAGCAGCCGGAGGAGGGACCGGCTGAACGAGCAGTACTTC. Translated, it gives CASSRRRDRLNEQYF.

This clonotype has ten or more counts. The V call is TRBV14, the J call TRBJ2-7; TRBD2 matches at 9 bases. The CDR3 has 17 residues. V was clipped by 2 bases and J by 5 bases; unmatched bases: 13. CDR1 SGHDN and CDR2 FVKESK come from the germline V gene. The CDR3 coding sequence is TGTGCCAGCAGCCAACCCCCAGTGTTAGCGGGAGTAGACGAGCAGTACTTC. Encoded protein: CASSQPPVLAGVDEQYF. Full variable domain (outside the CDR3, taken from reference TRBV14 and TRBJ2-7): EAGVTQFPSHSVIEKGQTVTLRCDPISGHDNLYWYRRVMGKEIKFLLHFVKESKQDESGMPNNRFLAERTGGTYSTLKVQPAELEDSGVYFCASSQPPVLAGVDEQYFGPGTRLTVT.

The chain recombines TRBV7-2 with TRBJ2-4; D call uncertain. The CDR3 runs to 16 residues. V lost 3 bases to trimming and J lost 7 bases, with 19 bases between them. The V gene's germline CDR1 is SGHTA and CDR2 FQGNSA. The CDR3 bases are TGTGCCAGCAGCTTGAGACCGGCCCTCGCCGAGAACATTCAGTACTTC. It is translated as CASSLRPALAENIQYF.

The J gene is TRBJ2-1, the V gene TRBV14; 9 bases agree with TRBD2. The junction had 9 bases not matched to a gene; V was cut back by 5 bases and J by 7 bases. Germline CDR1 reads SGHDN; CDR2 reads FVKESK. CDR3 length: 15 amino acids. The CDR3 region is CASSKTGLADNEQFF. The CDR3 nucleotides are TGTGCCAGCAGCAAGACGGGACTAGCAGATAATGAGCAGTTCTTC. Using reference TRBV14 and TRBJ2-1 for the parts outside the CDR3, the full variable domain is EAGVTQFPSHSVIEKGQTVTLRCDPISGHDNLYWYRRVMGKEIKFLLHFVKESKQDESGMPNNRFLAERTGGTYSTLKVQPAELEDSGVYFCASSKTGLADNEQFFGPGTRLTVL.

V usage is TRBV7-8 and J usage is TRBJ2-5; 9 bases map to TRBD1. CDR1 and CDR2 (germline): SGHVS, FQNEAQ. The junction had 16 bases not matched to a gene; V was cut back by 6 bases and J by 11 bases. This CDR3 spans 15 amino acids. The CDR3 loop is CASRSPGQGSYKQYF. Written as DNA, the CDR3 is TGTGCCAGCAGGTCGCCGGGACAGGGATCATACAAGCAGTACTTC.

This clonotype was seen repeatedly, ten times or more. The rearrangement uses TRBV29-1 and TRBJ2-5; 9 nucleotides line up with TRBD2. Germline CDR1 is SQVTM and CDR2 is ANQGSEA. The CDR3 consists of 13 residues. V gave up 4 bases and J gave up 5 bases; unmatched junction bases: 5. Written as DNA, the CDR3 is TGCAGCGTTGCAAGTACTAGCGGGGAGACCCAGTACTTC. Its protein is CSVASTSGETQYF.

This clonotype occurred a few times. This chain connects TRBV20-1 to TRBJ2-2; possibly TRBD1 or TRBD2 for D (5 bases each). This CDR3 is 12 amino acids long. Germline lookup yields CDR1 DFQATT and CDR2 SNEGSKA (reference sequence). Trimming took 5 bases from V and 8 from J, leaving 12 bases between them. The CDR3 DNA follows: TGCAGTGCTCCGGGACCCGCAGGGGAGCTGTTTTTT. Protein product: CSAPGPAGELFF.

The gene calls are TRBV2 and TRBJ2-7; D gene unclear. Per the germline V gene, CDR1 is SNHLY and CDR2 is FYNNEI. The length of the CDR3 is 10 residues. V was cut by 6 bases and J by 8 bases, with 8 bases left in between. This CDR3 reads CASSTSQQYF. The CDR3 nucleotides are TGTGCCAGCAGCACCAGCCAGCAGTACTTC.

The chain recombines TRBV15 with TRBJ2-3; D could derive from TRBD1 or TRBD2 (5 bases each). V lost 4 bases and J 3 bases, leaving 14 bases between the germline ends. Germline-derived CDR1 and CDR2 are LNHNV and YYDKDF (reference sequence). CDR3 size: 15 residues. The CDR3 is CATSKEGRRTDTQYF. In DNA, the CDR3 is TGTGCCACCAGCAAAGAGGGGCGGCGGACAGATACGCAGTATTTT.

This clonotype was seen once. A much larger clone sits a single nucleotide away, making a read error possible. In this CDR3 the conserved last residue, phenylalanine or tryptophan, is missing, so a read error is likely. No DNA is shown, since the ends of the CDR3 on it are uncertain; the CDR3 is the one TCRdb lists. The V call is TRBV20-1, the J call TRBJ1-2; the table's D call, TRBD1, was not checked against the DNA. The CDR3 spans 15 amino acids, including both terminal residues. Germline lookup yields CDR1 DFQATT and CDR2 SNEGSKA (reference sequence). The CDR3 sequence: CSAPPAGQHNYGYTC.

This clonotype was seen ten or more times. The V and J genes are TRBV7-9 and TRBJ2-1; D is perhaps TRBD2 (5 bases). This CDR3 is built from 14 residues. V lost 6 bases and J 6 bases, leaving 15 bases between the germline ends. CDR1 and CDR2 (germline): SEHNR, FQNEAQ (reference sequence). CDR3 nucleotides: TGTGCCAGCAGTTTGGAGCTAGCATCCAATGAGCAGTTCTTC. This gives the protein CASSLELASNEQFF.

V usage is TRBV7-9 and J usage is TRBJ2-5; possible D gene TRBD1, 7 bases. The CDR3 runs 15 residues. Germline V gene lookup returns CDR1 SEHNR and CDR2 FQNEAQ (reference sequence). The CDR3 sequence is CAGTLEGAQRETQYF. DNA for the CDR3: TGTGCTGGGACGCTGGAGGGGGCTCAAAGAGAGACCCAGTACTTC.

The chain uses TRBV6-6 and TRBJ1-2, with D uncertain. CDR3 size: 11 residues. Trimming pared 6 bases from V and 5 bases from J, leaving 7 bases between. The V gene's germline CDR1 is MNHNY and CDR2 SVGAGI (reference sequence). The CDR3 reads CASSTVYGYTF. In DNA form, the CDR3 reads TGTGCCAGCAGCACGGTATATGGCTACACCTTC.